This passage covers 18 T cell receptor beta chains from one sample sequenced in a study of blood T cell repertoires in COVID-19. Some clones are missing from TCRdb's copy, which holds only in-frame ones; the method was immunoSEQ multiplex PCR. The table shows 100,000 to 150,000 clones, with more than 60% occurring only once. Sequencing was done on a sample of peripheral blood. The receptors stem from a man between 45 and 60 years old with acute or convalescent COVID-19.

The chain combines TRBV5-6 with TRBJ1-6, with D tentatively TRBD1 (6 bases). Deletions cut 3 bases from V and 6 bases from J, with 16 bases between. The CDR3 length is 16 residues. Looked up from germline, CDR1 is SGHDT and CDR2 is YYEEEE. CDR3 coding DNA: TGTGCCAGCAGCTCCGGGACACGAGGTCTTAATTCACCCCTCCACTTT. The encoded protein is CASSSGTRGLNSPLHF.

The genes are TRBV29-1 and TRBJ1-4; D unclear. This CDR3 is built from 16 residues. The germline V gene encodes CDR1 SQVTM and CDR2 ANQGSEA. V was shortened by 5 bases and J by 8 bases, with 24 bases between the two germline ends. The CDR3: CSVLFFEAANGEKLFF. The CDR3 coding sequence is TGCAGCGTTCTCTTCTTTGAGGCGGCAAACGGGGAAAAACTGTTTTTT.

V gene TRBV7-8 combines with J gene TRBJ1-3, with a weak D call TRBD1 (5 bases). V lost 1 base, J lost 0 bases, and 22 bases lay in between. The CDR3 extends over 20 amino acids. Germline CDR1 SGHVS, CDR2 FQNEAQ. CDR3 region: CASSLGEGQGLLFSGNTIYF. The CDR3 region has the DNA TGTGCCAGCAGCTTAGGGGAAGGGCAGGGCTTACTCTTCTCTGGAAACACCATATATTTT.

The rearrangement uses TRBV28 and TRBJ2-2, with TRBD2 matching over 11 bases. The J segment lost 5 bases and the V segment lost 3 bases, leaving 8 bases of the junction unmatched. Germline CDR1 reads MDHEN; CDR2 reads SYDVKM. This CDR3 region has 17 residues. The CDR3 reads CASSFSVLAGVTGELFF. DNA for the CDR3: TGTGCCAGCAGTTTTTCCGTACTAGCGGGAGTTACCGGGGAGCTGTTTTTT.

The V gene is TRBV11-2, the J gene TRBJ2-1, with 7 bases aligning to TRBD2. The J segment lost 8 bases and the V segment lost 1 base, leaving 8 bases of the junction unmatched. Germline CDR1 SGHAT, CDR2 FQNNGV. This CDR3 spans 15 amino acids. The CDR3 loop is CASSLVGEGSYEQFF. Here the CDR3 DNA reads TGTGCCAGCAGCTTAGTGGGGGAGGGATCGTATGAGCAGTTCTTC.

In its sample, this clone was seen a few times. This chain connects TRBV28 to TRBJ2-7, with D perhaps matching TRBD2 (6 bases). The CDR3 runs to 14 residues. V was cut by 7 bases and J by 5 bases, with 18 bases left in between. Per germline, CDR1 MDHEN and CDR2 SYDVKM. The CDR3, as DNA: TGTGCCAGCACCTCGGGAGCCTACGGCCACGAGCAGTACTTC. This translates into CASTSGAYGHEQYF.

The chain has TRBV4-1 and TRBJ2-3; 10 nucleotides line up with TRBD2. Germline CDR1 reads MGHRA; CDR2 reads YSYEKL. The CDR3 has 18 residues. The trim removed 3 bases at V and 2 bases at J, leaving 11 bases unmatched. The CDR3 DNA follows: TGCGCCAGCAGCCATGGGAATCTAGCGGGGGTGCCCACAGATACGCAGTATTTT. This gives the protein CASSHGNLAGVPTDTQYF.

The V call is TRBV5-1, the J call TRBJ1-3; 12 nucleotides agree with TRBD1. The CDR3 is 15 amino acids. The V gene end was trimmed by 4 bases and the J gene end by 8 bases; junction bases not matched to a gene: 7. CDR1 and CDR2 (germline): SGHRS, YFSETQ. The CDR3 nucleotides read TGCGCCAGCAGCCCGGGGACAGGGGGCTGGGACACCATATATTTT. Protein product: CASSPGTGGWDTIYF.

V usage is TRBV5-4 and J usage is TRBJ1-5, with TRBD1 identical over 10 bases. The J segment lost 5 bases and the V segment lost 4 bases, leaving 6 bases of the junction unmatched. The germline V gene encodes CDR1 SGHNT and CDR2 YYREEE (reference sequence). CDR3 length equals 15 residues. In nucleotides, the CDR3 is TGTGCCAGCAGCATCGACAGGGGGCCCTATCAGCCCCAGCATTTT. Amino acids: CASSIDRGPYQPQHF.

This chain joins TRBV30 and TRBJ1-2; 7 bases fit TRBD1. The CDR3 is made up of 15 amino acids. V gave up 0 bases and J gave up 6 bases; unmatched junction bases: 10. The germline gives CDR1 GTSNPN, CDR2 SVGIG (reference sequence). CDR3 bases: TGTGCCTGGAGTGTACGAAGGAGGGGGCGGGATGGCTACACCTTC. Translated, it gives CAWSVRRRGRDGYTF.

The V and J genes are TRBV15 and TRBJ2-2; 11 bases fit TRBD2. V shed 3 bases, J shed 8 bases, and the junction held 8 bases outside the gene matches. Germline V lookup: CDR1 LNHNV, CDR2 YYDKDF (reference sequence). The CDR3 contains 16 residues. CDR3 DNA: TGTGCCACCAGCAGCGAACTAGCGGGAGTAGATGGGGAGCTGTTTTTT. Translated, it gives CATSSELAGVDGELFF.

The gene calls are TRBV5-1 and TRBJ1-1; the match to TRBD1 covers 9 bases. Germline-derived CDR1 and CDR2 are SGHRS and YFSETQ. This CDR3 region has 16 residues. V was clipped by 4 bases and J by 3 bases; unmatched bases: 10. CDR3 sequence reads: CASSPGTGFRDTEAFF. For the CDR3, the DNA is TGCGCCAGCAGCCCCGGGACAGGGTTCCGGGACACTGAAGCTTTCTTT.

In this sample, this clone turned up once. This chain connects TRBV5-4 to TRBJ2-5; TRBD2 matches at 14 bases. The CDR3 has 18 amino acids. Germline lookup yields CDR1 SGHNT and CDR2 YYREEE (reference sequence). Unmatched junction bases numbered 9, after V lost 1 base and J lost 4 bases. The CDR3 sequence is CASSLRTSGRWSGETQYF. CDR3 coding DNA: TGTGCCAGCAGCTTGCGGACTAGCGGGAGGTGGAGTGGAGAGACCCAGTACTTC.

The chain couples TRBV3-1 (or the pseudogene TRBV3-2) to TRBJ2-1, with D perhaps matching TRBD1 (5 bases). Germline CDR1 LGHDT, CDR2 YNNKEL (reference sequence). The CDR3 sequence is 17 residues long. Trimming removed 4 bases from V and 2 bases from J, with 18 bases in between. CDR3: CASSPSLGRMAYNEQFF. Written as DNA, the CDR3 is TGTGCCAGCAGCCCTTCCCTGGGGCGGATGGCCTACAATGAGCAGTTCTTC.

The J gene is TRBJ2-7, the V gene TRBV5-4; perhaps TRBD1 as D (6 bases). The length of the CDR3 is 14 residues. The V gene lost 0 bases and the J gene lost 3 bases, with 10 bases spanning the gap. The germline CDR1 and CDR2 sequences are SGHNT and YYREEE (reference sequence). In nucleotides, the CDR3 is TGTGCCAGCAGCTTGGGGCAGGGGCTCTACGAGCAGTACTTC. Its protein product is CASSLGQGLYEQYF.

The chain joins TRBV19 to TRBJ1-1; 7 bases align to TRBD1. Germline V gives CDR1 LNHDA, CDR2 SQIVND (reference sequence). V was pared by 3 bases and J by 5 bases, with 9 bases of the junction left unmatched. This CDR3 spans 15 amino acids. CDR3 region: CASSIPQGGPTEAFF. Here the CDR3 DNA reads TGTGCCAGTAGTATCCCTCAGGGGGGTCCGACTGAAGCTTTCTTT.

As concerns this clone: Other nucleotide sequences in the sample specify the same CDR3. The V gene is TRBV7-3, the J gene TRBJ2-2; D is perhaps TRBD2 (6 bases). The CDR3 has 15 residues. Germline CDR1 reads SGHTA; CDR2 reads FQGTGA. Trimming took off 5 bases at V and 4 bases at J, with 14 bases between the two ends. This chain's CDR3 is CASSARVGGTGELFF. As DNA, the CDR3 is TGTGCCAGCAGCGCCAGGGTGGGGGGCACCGGGGAGCTGTTTTTT.

V is TRBV23-1 and J is TRBJ2-5; D gene ambiguous. TRBV23-1 is recorded as an ORF, its role being uncertain. V was cut by 4 bases and J by 3 bases, with 27 bases left in between. The CDR3 loop spans 19 amino acids. The CDR3 region is CASSLRLLCDVSYEETQYF. The CDR3 bases are TGCGCCAGCAGTCTGCGTCTTTTGTGTGACGTTAGCTACGAAGAGACCCAGTACTTC.